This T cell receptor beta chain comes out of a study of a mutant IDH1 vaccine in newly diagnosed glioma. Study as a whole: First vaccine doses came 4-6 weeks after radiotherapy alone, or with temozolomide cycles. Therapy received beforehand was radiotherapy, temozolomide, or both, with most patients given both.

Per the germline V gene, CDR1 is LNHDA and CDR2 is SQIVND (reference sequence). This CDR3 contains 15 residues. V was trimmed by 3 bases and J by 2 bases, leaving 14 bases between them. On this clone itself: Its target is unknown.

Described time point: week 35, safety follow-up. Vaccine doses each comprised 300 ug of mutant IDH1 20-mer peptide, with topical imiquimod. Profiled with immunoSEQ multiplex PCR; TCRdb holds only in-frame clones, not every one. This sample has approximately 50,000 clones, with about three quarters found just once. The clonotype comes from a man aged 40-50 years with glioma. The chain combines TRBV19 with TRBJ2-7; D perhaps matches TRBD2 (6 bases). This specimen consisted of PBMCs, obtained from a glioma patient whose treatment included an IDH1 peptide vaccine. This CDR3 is CASSISGAPTYEQYF. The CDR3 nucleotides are TGTGCCAGTAGTATTTCGGGAGCGCCCACCTACGAGCAGTACTTC.